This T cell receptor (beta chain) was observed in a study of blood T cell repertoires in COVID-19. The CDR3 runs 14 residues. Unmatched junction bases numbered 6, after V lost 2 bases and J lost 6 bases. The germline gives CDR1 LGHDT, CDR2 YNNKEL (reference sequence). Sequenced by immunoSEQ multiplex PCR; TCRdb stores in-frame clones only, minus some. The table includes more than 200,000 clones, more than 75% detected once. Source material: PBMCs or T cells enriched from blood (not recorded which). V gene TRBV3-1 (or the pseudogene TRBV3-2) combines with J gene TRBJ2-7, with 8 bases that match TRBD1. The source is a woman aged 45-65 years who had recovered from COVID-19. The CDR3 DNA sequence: TGTGCCAGCAGCCAACGGGACAGGTCCGGCGAGCAGTACTTC. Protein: CASSQRDRSGEQYF.